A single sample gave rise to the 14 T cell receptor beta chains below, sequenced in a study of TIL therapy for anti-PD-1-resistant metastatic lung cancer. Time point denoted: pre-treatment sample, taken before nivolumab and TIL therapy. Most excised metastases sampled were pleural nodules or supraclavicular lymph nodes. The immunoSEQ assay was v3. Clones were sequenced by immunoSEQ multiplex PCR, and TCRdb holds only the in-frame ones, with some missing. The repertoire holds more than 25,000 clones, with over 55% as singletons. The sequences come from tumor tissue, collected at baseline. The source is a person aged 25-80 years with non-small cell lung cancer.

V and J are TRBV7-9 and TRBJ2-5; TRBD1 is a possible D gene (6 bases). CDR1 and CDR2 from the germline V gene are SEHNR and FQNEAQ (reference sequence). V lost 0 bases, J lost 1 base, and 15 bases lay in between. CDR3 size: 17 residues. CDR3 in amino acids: CASSLAGLTGSQETQYF. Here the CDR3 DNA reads TGTGCCAGCAGCTTAGCGGGGCTTACAGGGAGCCAAGAGACCCAGTACTTC.

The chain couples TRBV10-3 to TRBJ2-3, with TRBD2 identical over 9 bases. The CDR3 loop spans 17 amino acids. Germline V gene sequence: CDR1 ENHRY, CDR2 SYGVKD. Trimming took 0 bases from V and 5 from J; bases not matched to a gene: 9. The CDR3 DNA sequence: TGTGCCATCAGTGAGTCGGCCGGCGGGGGGGCCCAAGATACGCAGTATTTT. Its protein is CAISESAGGGAQDTQYF.

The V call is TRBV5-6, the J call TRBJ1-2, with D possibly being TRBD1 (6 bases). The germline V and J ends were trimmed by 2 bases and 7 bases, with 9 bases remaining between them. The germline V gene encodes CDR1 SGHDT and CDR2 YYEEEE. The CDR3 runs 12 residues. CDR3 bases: TGTGCCAGCAGCTTTGACAGGAGTGGCTACACCTTC. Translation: CASSFDRSGYTF.

CDR3 DNA: TGTGCCTGGGCGATGACAGGGGCCCTCTATGGCTACACCTTC. Translated: CAWAMTGALYGYTF. This chain connects TRBV30 to TRBJ1-2, with 8 positions matching TRBD1. Per the germline V gene, CDR1 is GTSNPN and CDR2 is SVGIG (reference sequence). The CDR3 is 14 residues long. With V trimmed by 5 bases and J by 4 bases, 9 bases remained unmatched. Together with reference TRBV30 and TRBJ1-2, the CDR3 gives the full variable domain: SQTIHQWPATLVQPVGSPLSLECTVEGTSNPNLYWYRQAAGRGLQLLFYSVGIGQISSEVPQNLSASRPQDRQFILSSKKLLLSDSGFYLCAWAMTGALYGYTFGSGTRLTVV.

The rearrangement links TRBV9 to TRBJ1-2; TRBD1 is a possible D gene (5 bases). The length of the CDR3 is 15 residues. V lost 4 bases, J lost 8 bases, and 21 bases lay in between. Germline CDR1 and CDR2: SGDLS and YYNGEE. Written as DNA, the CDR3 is TGTGCCAGCAGCCCGGCGGACTCGGGGGTTCGCGGCTACACCTTC. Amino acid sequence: CASSPADSGVRGYTF. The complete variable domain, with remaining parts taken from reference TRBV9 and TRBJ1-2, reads DSGVTQTPKHLITATGQRVTLRCSPRSGDLSVYWYQQSLDQGLQFLIQYYNGEERAKGNILERFSAQQFPDLHSELNLSSLELGDSALYFCASSPADSGVRGYTFGSGTRLTVV.

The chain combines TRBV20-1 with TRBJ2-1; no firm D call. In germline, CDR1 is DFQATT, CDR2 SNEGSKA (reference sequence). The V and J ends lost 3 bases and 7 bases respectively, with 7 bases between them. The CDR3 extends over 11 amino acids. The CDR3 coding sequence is TGCAGTGCTAGCCCCAGGAATGAGCAGTTCTTC. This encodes CSASPRNEQFF.

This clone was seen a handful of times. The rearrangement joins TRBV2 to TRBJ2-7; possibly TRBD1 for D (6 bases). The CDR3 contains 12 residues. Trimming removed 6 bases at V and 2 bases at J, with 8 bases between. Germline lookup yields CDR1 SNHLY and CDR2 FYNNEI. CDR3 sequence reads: CASRGAAYEQYF. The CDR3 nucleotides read TGTGCCAGCAGGGGGGCGGCCTACGAGCAGTACTTC.

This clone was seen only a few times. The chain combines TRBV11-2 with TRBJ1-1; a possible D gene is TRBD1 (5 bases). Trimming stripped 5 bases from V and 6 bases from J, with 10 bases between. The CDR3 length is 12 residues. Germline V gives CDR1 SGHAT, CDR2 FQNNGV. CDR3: CASSALGPEAFF. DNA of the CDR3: TGTGCCAGCAGCGCCCTGGGGCCTGAAGCTTTCTTT. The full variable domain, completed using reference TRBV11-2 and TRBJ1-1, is EAGVAQSPRYKIIEKRQSVAFWCNPISGHATLYWYQQILGQGPKLLIQFQNNGVVDDSQLPKDRFSAERLKGVDSTLKIQPAKLEDSAVYLCASSALGPEAFFGQGTRLTVV.

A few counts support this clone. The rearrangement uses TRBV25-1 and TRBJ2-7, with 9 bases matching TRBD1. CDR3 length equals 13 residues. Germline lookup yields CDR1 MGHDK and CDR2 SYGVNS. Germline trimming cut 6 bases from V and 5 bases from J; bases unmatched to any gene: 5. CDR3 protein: CASSRQGGDEQYF. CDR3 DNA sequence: TGTGCCAGCAGCAGACAGGGGGGCGACGAGCAGTACTTC.

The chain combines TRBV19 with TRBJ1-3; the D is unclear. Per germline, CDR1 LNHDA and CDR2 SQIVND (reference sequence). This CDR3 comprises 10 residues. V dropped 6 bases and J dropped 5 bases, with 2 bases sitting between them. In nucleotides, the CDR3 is TGTGCCAGTAGCCGAAACACCATATATTTT. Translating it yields CASSRNTIYF.

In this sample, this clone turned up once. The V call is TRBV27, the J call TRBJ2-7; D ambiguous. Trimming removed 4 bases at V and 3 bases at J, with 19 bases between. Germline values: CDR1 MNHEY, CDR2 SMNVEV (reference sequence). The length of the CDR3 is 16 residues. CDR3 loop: CASSSSNTFPGYEQYF. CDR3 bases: TGTGCCAGCAGTTCGAGCAACACCTTCCCGGGCTACGAGCAGTACTTC.

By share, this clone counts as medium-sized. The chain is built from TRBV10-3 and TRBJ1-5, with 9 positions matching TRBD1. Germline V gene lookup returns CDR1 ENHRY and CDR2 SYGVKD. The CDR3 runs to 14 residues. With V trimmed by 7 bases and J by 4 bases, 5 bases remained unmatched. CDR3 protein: CAINEQGANQPQHF. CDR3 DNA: TGTGCCATCAATGAACAGGGGGCGAATCAGCCCCAGCATTTT.

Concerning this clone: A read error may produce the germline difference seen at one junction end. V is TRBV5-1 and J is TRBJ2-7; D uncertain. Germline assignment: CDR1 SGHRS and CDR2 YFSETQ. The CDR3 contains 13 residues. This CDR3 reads CASTLDQTYEQYF. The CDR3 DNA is TGCGCCAGCACCTTGGACCAGACCTACGAGCAGTACTTC.

CDR3 loop: CASSIGVGRREDGYTF. CDR3 in DNA: TGTGCCAGTAGTATTGGAGTGGGTCGCAGGGAGGATGGCTACACCTTC. The chain links TRBV19 to TRBJ1-2; D may be TRBD1 (5 bases). The CDR3 is 16 amino acids. V lost 3 bases and J lost 6, with 20 bases in between. In germline, CDR1 is LNHDA, CDR2 SQIVND (reference sequence).